This is a list of T cell receptor beta chains from one sample in a study of identical twins. Each CDR3 protein gets one entry after TCRdb re-called the 5' RACE reads with MiXCR. The data show some 230,000 distinct CDR3 sequences, with 5% to 7% seen just once and less than 15% held by the top ten. This same sample was also taken into another study, of T cells expressing NK-cell markers.

Source material: CD8+ T cells sorted from blood. These receptors were taken from a young woman in good health. Each CDR3 is given without its conserved first and last residue. A row's size may be missing; if present it is once, few, many or a size class.

ASTPGPRGYEQY	TRBV12-3/TRBV12-4	TRBJ2-7	NA
SASSHRGRDPGRY	TRBV20-1	TRBJ2-3	NA
ASTPRGSGAQETQF	TRBV12-3/TRBV12-4	NA	NA
AWSTGTGREKLF	TRBV30	TRBJ1-4	NA
ASSYFPSSGQQDTDTQY	TRBV6-5	TRBJ2-3	NA
ASSLLGGLDAF	TRBV27	TRBJ1-1	few
ASSARTDGYT	TRBV25-1	TRBJ1-2	NA
SAQKGIYGYT	TRBV29-1	TRBJ1-2	NA
ASSFSGINQPQH	TRBV12-3/TRBV12-4	TRBJ1-5	many
ASGFPGVEAF	TRBV12-5	TRBJ1-1	NA
ASSELANRGRDEQY	TRBV4-1	TRBJ2-7	few
SASSGGGANEQF	TRBV20-1	TRBJ2-1	NA
SAKSGRGTGELF	TRBV20-1	TRBJ2-2	few
ASSFPGQGFEQY	TRBV7-2	TRBJ2-7	many
AISEIYLATYEAF	TRBV10-3	TRBJ1-1	few
ATTGSTPPYEAF	TRBV3-1	TRBJ1-1	many
AISESGQIPSTDTQY	TRBV10-3	TRBJ2-3	few
ASSPTGYTGELF	TRBV12-3/TRBV12-4	TRBJ2-2	many
ASSQDLVRDRVGPVTGELF	TRBV4-2	TRBJ2-2	NA
ASSPGHRSTDTQY	TRBV18	TRBJ2-3	NA
ASSLAVGLVSYNEQF	TRBV5-1	TRBJ2-1	many
ASSQDNTEAF	TRBV14	TRBJ1-1	many
ASSSSGTAKKQILYEQY	TRBV11-1	TRBJ2-7	many
ASTPSGGRETQY	TRBV9	TRBJ2-5	NA
ASREVSPGDTTAQH	TRBV2	TRBJ1-5	NA
ASSFRGLAGFEQY	TRBV27	TRBJ2-7	NA